Listed below are T cell receptor beta chains from one sample, sequenced in a study of early T cells in non-severe SARS-CoV-2 infection. TCRdb re-called the 5' RACE reads with MiXCR, one entry per CDR3 protein. The sample holds around 63,000 distinct CDR3 sequences, around 5.7% seen once. The material sequenced was whole blood, taken at baseline. These receptors originate from an adult who was a healthcare worker with PCR-confirmed SARS-CoV-2 infection or an uninfected control (not recorded which). Both conserved end residues are part of each CDR3. Fields, in order: J gene, V gene, D gene, clone size, CDR3 protein, CDR3 DNA. The D gene is left open where the match is weak. Size values are once, few and many counts, or a class for expanded clones, and some rows have none.

>TRBJ2-2|TRBV11-3|NA|many
CASSLDTNTGELFF
TGTGCCAGCAGCTTAGATACGAACACCGGGGAGCTGTTTTTT
>TRBJ2-7|TRBV5-1|NA|many
CASSLFDSSGEQYF
TGCGCCAGCAGCTTGTTTGACAGCTCTGGGGAGCAGTACTTC
>TRBJ1-4|TRBV29-1|NA|NA
CSVLGFHEKLFF
TGCAGCGTTCTGGGATTCCATGAAAAACTGTTTTTT
>TRBJ2-7|TRBV19|NA|few
CASSREKSYEQYF
TGTGCCAGTAGCCGAGAGAAATCCTACGAGCAGTACTTC
>TRBJ1-2|TRBV12-3/TRBV12-4|TRBD1|many
CASSQGASYGYTF
TGTGCCAGCAGCCAGGGGGCTTCCTATGGCTACACCTTC
>TRBJ2-7|TRBV7-9|NA|many
CASSLGSGGSYEQYF
TGTGCCAGCAGCTTAGGGTCCGGGGGCTCCTACGAGCAGTACTTC
>TRBJ2-3|TRBV3-1|TRBD2|many
CASSQPLAASGIIADTQYF
TGTGCCAGCAGCCAACCACTTGCAGCTAGCGGGATTATTGCAGATACGCAGTATTTT
>TRBJ2-7|TRBV14|TRBD2|NA
CASSPDTRLARSSYEQYF
TGTGCCAGCAGCCCCGATACCCGACTAGCTAGGAGCTCCTACGAGCAGTACTTC
>TRBJ2-7|TRBV5-1|TRBD2|many
CASSPDLLVVGLAGYEQYF
TGCGCCAGCAGCCCAGACCTTCTCGTCGTGGGACTAGCGGGCTACGAGCAGTACTTC
>TRBJ2-7|TRBV29-1|NA|many
CSVEMGPEDSYEQYF
TGCAGCGTTGAAATGGGACCCGAGGACTCCTACGAGCAGTACTTC
>TRBJ1-5|TRBV7-2|NA|many
CASSTENNQPQHF
TGTGCCAGCAGCACCGAAAACAATCAGCCCCAGCATTTT
>TRBJ1-1|TRBV19|NA|few
CASSIDPQGNTEAFF
TGTGCCAGTAGTATAGATCCACAGGGCAACACTGAAGCTTTCTTT
>TRBJ2-7|TRBV12-2|NA|many
CASRLRGLAGGSYEQYF
TGTGCAAGTCGCTTACGGGGACTAGCGGGAGGGAGCTACGAGCAGTACTTC
>TRBJ2-3|TRBV5-1|NA|many
CASSLATRVEADTQYF
TGCGCCAGCAGCTTGGCTACCCGAGTTGAAGCAGATACGCAGTATTTT
>TRBJ1-1|TRBV5-1|NA|many
CASSFGGRENTEAFF
TGCGCCAGCAGCTTTGGTGGCAGGGAGAACACTGAAGCTTTCTTT
>TRBJ2-7|TRBV28|NA|NA
CASSLGGGYEQYF
TGTGCCAGCAGTTTAGGCGGCGGATACGAGCAGTACTTC